This TCR beta chain was observed in a study of T cell changes during pregnancy in multiple sclerosis. CDR3 length equals 14 residues. The repertoire was sequenced with immunoSEQ multiplex PCR; TCRdb's copy has only in-frame clones and lacks some. Among around 35,000 clones listed, 90% to 95% were seen once. The sample was CD4+ T cells from peripheral blood mononuclear cells, taken in the second trimester of pregnancy. This chain links TRBV21-1 with TRBJ2-3; the table's D call, TRBD1, has no DNA check behind it. TRBV21-1 is classified as a pseudogene. The source of this sequence is a female donor with multiple sclerosis, enrolled in a pregnancy study. DNA of the CDR3: TGTGCCAGTAAGGGACAGGGGAACACAGATACGCAGTATTTT. Translated, it gives CASKGQGNTDTQYF.